This T cell receptor beta chain was identified in a study of T cell repertoires in cytomegalovirus infection. The junction had 13 bases not matched to a gene; V was cut back by 5 bases and J by 4 bases. Per germline, CDR1 MNHNS and CDR2 SASEGT. CDR3 size: 17 residues. In its sample, this clonotype was seen a few times. One entry per CDR3 protein, called by TCRdb with MiXCR from the reads. The sample yields about 530,000 distinct CDR3 sequences, around 27% seen once. This receptor was obtained from a human donor in good health (CMV status not recorded). Some clones in this sample may be carry-over from other donors' samples. The specimen was PBMCs. The chain uses TRBV6-1 and TRBJ1-5, with TRBD1 identical over 8 bases. In nucleotides, the CDR3 is TGTGCCAGCAGTCCCATCCGGGACAGGTGGGGGAATCAGCCCCAGCATTTT. Residues: CASSPIRDRWGNQPQHF.